The entry that follows covers one TCR beta chain sequence. Its antigen is not known. The data were obtained in a study of cytomegalovirus exposure and HLA in healthy donors. The wider study: Unique TCRs numbering some 80 million, obtained from HLA-typed donors, made up an early data release.

With 60 Vbeta and 13 Jbeta primers, the PCR was carried out. Repertoires were generated with immunoSEQ multiplex PCR, while TCRdb's copy carries only in-frame clones and drops some. The sample yields under 90,000 clones, 90% seen once. Study findings and constraints: A previous analysis found most TCR beta V segments productive roughly 87% or roughly 30% of the time. It has been reported that TCR beta sequences accurately predicted the HLA-A and HLA-B alleles of most subjects. Later, an analysis showed that TCR beta chains associated with HLA were more clonally expanded than others that were equally common.

The CDR3 sequence is 16 residues long. The V segment lost 4 bases and the J segment 5 bases; nucleotides outside the gene matches: 11. The V gene's germline CDR1 is SEHNR and CDR2 FQNEAQ (reference sequence). Material for sequencing was PBMCs. This clonotype was obtained from a man aged 18-30 years in good health and CMV-seronegative. This sequence joins TRBV7-9 and TRBJ2-1; the match to TRBD1 covers 7 bases. This CDR3 reads CASSSTQDRTHNEQFF. The CDR3 nucleotides are TGTGCCAGCAGCTCAACCCAGGACAGGACCCACAATGAGCAGTTCTTC.